This is a list of T cell receptor beta chains from one sample in a study of blood T cell repertoires in COVID-19. Only in-frame clones appear in the TCRdb table, and some are missing; sequencing was by immunoSEQ multiplex PCR. The sample has over 200,000 clones, more than 90% seen once. Specimen: peripheral blood. The receptor source for this set is a person aged 18 to 30 with COVID-19, enrolled during active disease. CDR3s include the opening cysteine and the closing phenylalanine or tryptophan. The order of the fields is CDR3 protein, CDR3 DNA, J gene, clone size, V gene, D gene. D genes are given only for firm matches. A row's size may be missing; if present it is once, few, many or a size class.

cdr3_aa: CTSSQEILAGFVPGGTDTQYF; cdr3_nt: TGCACCAGCAGCCAAGAGATCCTAGCGGGATTCGTCCCAGGGGGCACAGATACGCAGTATTTT; j_call: TRBJ2-3; clone_size: .; v_call: TRBV1; d_call: .
cdr3_aa: CASSYGGPRDNEQFF; cdr3_nt: TGTGCCAGCAGTTACGGCGGGCCAAGAGACAATGAGCAGTTCTTC; j_call: TRBJ2-1; clone_size: .; v_call: TRBV6-2/TRBV6-3; d_call: .
cdr3_aa: CASREIKNTEAFF; cdr3_nt: TGTGCCAGCAGGGAGATAAAGAACACTGAAGCTTTCTTT; j_call: TRBJ1-1; clone_size: .; v_call: TRBV2; d_call: .
cdr3_aa: CATSRFGTPDGEQYF; cdr3_nt: TGTGCCACCAGCAGATTTGGGACTCCGGATGGCGAGCAGTACTTC; j_call: TRBJ2-7; clone_size: .; v_call: TRBV15; d_call: .
cdr3_aa: CASSEGQGTYEQYF; cdr3_nt: TGTGCCAGCAGCGAGGGACAGGGAACTTACGAGCAGTACTTC; j_call: TRBJ2-7; clone_size: once; v_call: TRBV5-6; d_call: TRBD1
cdr3_aa: CASSLGYYNEQFF; cdr3_nt: TGTGCCAGCAGCTTAGGCTATTACAATGAGCAGTTCTTC; j_call: TRBJ2-1; clone_size: .; v_call: TRBV7-6; d_call: .
cdr3_aa: CASSRTRMGSPLHF; cdr3_nt: TGTGCCAGCAGCCGCACCAGGATGGGTTCACCCCTCCACTTT; j_call: TRBJ1-6; clone_size: .; v_call: TRBV5-8; d_call: .
cdr3_aa: CASSNRGLDYGYTF; cdr3_nt: TGCGCCAGCAGCAACAGGGGTTTGGACTATGGCTACACCTTC; j_call: TRBJ1-2; clone_size: few; v_call: TRBV4-1; d_call: TRBD1
cdr3_aa: CASSGREVGAVYGYTF; cdr3_nt: TGTGCCAGTAGTGGCCGGGAGGTGGGCGCCGTCTATGGCTACACCTTC; j_call: TRBJ1-2; clone_size: .; v_call: TRBV19; d_call: .
cdr3_aa: CAWSGRVSGNTIYF; cdr3_nt: TGTGCCTGGAGTGGCAGGGTCTCTGGAAACACCATATATTTT; j_call: TRBJ1-3; clone_size: .; v_call: TRBV30; d_call: .
cdr3_aa: CASSLAANEKLFF; cdr3_nt: TGTGCCAGCAGCCTTGCCGCGAATGAAAAACTGTTTTTT; j_call: TRBJ1-4; clone_size: .; v_call: TRBV11-2; d_call: .
cdr3_aa: CASSYSGQAYYGYTF; cdr3_nt: TGTGCCAGCAGTTACTCCGGCCAGGCCTACTATGGCTACACCTTC; j_call: TRBJ1-2; clone_size: .; v_call: TRBV6-5; d_call: .
cdr3_aa: CATSDPGSNQPQHF; cdr3_nt: TGTGCCACCAGTGACCCCGGTTCTAATCAGCCCCAGCATTTT; j_call: TRBJ1-5; clone_size: .; v_call: TRBV24-1; d_call: .
cdr3_aa: CASSMGLGSNQPQHF; cdr3_nt: TGTGCCAGTAGTATGGGACTCGGGAGCAATCAGCCCCAGCATTTT; j_call: TRBJ1-5; clone_size: .; v_call: TRBV19; d_call: .
cdr3_aa: CASSKTGAYEQYF; cdr3_nt: TGTGCCAGCAGCAAGACAGGGGCCTACGAGCAGTACTTC; j_call: TRBJ2-7; clone_size: .; v_call: TRBV12-3/TRBV12-4; d_call: TRBD1
cdr3_aa: CASSLEVTMNTEAFF; cdr3_nt: TGTGCCAGCAGTTTAGAAGTCACAATGAACACTGAAGCTTTCTTT; j_call: TRBJ1-1; clone_size: .; v_call: TRBV28; d_call: .
cdr3_aa: CASISQGAGDTQYF; cdr3_nt: TGTGCCAGCATTTCACAGGGGGCCGGAGATACGCAGTATTTT; j_call: TRBJ2-3; clone_size: .; v_call: TRBV2; d_call: TRBD1
cdr3_aa: CASSVSGAVETQYF; cdr3_nt: TGTGCCAGCAGCGTATCAGGGGCGGTCGAGACCCAGTACTTC; j_call: TRBJ2-5; clone_size: .; v_call: TRBV9; d_call: .
cdr3_aa: CASSDGGYNEQFF; cdr3_nt: TGTGCCAGCAGTGACGGGGGGTACAATGAGCAGTTCTTC; j_call: TRBJ2-1; clone_size: .; v_call: TRBV25-1; d_call: TRBD2
cdr3_aa: CAISDDGGNSPLHF; cdr3_nt: TGTGCCATCAGTGATGATGGGGGGAATTCACCCCTCCACTTT; j_call: TRBJ1-6; clone_size: .; v_call: TRBV10-3; d_call: .